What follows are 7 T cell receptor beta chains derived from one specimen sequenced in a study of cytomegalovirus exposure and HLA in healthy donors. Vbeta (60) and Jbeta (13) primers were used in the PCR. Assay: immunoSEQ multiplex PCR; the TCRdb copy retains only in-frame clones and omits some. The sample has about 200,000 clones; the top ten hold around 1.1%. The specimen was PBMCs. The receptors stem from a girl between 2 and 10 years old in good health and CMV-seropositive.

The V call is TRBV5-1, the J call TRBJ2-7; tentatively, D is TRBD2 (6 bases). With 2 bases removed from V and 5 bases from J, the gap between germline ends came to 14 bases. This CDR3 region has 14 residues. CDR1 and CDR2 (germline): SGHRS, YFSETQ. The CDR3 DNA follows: TGCGCCAGCAGCTTAGAGACTAGGTCAAACGAGCAGTACTTC. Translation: CASSLETRSNEQYF.

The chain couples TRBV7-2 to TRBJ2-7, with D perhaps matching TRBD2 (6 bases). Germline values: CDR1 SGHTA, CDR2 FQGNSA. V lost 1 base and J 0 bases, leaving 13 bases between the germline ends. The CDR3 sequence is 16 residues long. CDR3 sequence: CASSLDLLAHSYEQYF. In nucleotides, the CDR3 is TGTGCCAGCAGCTTAGACCTACTAGCCCACTCCTACGAGCAGTACTTC.

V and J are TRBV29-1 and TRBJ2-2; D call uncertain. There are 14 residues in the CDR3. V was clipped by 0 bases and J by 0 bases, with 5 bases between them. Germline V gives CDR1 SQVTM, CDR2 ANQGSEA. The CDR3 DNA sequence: TGCAGCGTTGAAGATTCTCCGAACACCGGGGAGCTGTTTTTT. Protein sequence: CSVEDSPNTGELFF.

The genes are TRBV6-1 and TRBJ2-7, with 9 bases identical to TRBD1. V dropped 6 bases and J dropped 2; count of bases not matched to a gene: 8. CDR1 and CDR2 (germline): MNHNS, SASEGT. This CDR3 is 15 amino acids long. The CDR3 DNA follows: TGTGCCAGCAGGGAGCCGGGACAGGGACCCTACGAGCAGTACTTC. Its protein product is CASREPGQGPYEQYF.

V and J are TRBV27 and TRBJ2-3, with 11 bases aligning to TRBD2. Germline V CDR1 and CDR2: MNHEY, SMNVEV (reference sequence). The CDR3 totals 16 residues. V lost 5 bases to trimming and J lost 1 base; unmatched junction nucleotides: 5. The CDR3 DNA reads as TGTGCCAGCAGTCCCTCACTAGCGGGAGGCACAGATACGCAGTATTTT. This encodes CASSPSLAGGTDTQYF.

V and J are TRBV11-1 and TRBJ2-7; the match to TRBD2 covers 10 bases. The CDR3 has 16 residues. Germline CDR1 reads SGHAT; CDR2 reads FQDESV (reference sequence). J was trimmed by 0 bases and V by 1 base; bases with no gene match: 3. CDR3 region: CASSLGASGSSYEQYF. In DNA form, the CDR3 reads TGTGCCAGCAGCTTAGGGGCTAGCGGGAGCTCCTACGAGCAGTACTTC.

This CDR3 is CASSFSTSGRETQYF. CDR3 nucleotide sequence: TGTGCCAGCAGCTTTTCAACTAGCGGGAGGGAGACCCAGTACTTC. The J gene is TRBJ2-5, the V gene TRBV7-7, with 12 positions matching TRBD2. Germline CDR1 and CDR2: SSHAT and FNYEAQ (reference sequence). This CDR3 region has 15 residues. Unmatched junction bases numbered 4, after V lost 3 bases and J lost 5 bases. The full variable domain, in which reference TRBV7-7 and TRBJ2-5 provide the parts outside the CDR3, is GAGVSQSPRYKVTKRGQDVTLRCDPISSHATLYWYQQALGQGPEFLTYFNYEAQPDKSGLPSDRFSAERPEGSISTLTIQRTEQRDSAMYRCASSFSTSGRETQYFGPGTRLLVL.